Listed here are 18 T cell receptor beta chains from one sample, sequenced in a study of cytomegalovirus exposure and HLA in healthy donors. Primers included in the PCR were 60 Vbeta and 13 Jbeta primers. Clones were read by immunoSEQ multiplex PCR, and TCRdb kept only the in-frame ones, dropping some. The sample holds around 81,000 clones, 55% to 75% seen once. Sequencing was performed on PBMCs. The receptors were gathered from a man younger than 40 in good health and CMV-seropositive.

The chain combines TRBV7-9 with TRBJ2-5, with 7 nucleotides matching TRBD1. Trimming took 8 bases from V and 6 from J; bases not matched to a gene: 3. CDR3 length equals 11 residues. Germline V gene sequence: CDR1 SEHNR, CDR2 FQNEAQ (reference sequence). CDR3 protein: CASGDSQTQYF. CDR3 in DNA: TGTGCCAGCGGGGACAGTCAGACCCAGTACTTC.

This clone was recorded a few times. CDR3 nucleotides: TGTGCCAGCAGTCCCTTTCGCGGGAGGCTCCACAATGAGCAGTTCTTC. It specifies CASSPFRGRLHNEQFF. This sequence joins TRBV27 and TRBJ2-1; 8 nucleotides line up with TRBD2. Per the germline V gene, CDR1 is MNHEY and CDR2 is SMNVEV (reference sequence). The V gene end was trimmed by 5 bases and the J gene end by 5 bases; junction bases not matched to a gene: 11. This CDR3 comprises 16 residues.

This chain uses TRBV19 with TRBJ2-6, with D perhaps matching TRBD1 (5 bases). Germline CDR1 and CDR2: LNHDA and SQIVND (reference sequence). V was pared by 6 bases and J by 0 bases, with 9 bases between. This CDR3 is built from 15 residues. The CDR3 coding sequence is TGTGCCAGTAGGCAGGGAAGCTCTGGGGCCAACGTCCTGACTTTC. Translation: CASRQGSSGANVLTF.

The CDR3 is CASSRTGTGTDEQYF. CDR3 sequence (DNA): TGTGCCAGCAGCCGAACCGGGACAGGGACGGACGAGCAGTACTTC. This chain uses TRBV7-8 with TRBJ2-7, with TRBD1 matching 9 bases. The CDR3 sequence is 15 residues long. The germline CDR1 and CDR2 sequences are SGHVS and FQNEAQ. V dropped 5 bases and J dropped 5; count of bases not matched to a gene: 10. The full variable domain, completed using reference TRBV7-8 and TRBJ2-7, is GAGVSQSPRYKVAKRGQDVALRCDPISGHVSLFWYQQALGQGPEFLTYFQNEAQLDKSGLPSDRFFAERPEGSVSTLKIQRTQQEDSAVYLCASSRTGTGTDEQYFGPGTRLTVT.

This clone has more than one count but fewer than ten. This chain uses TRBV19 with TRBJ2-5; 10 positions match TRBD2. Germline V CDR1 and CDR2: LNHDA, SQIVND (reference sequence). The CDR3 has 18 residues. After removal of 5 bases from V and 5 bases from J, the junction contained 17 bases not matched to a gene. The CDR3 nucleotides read TGTGCCAGTAGTCCCCTAGCGGGGGAACTTTCCTTTTTCGAGACCCAGTACTTC. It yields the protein CASSPLAGELSFFETQYF.

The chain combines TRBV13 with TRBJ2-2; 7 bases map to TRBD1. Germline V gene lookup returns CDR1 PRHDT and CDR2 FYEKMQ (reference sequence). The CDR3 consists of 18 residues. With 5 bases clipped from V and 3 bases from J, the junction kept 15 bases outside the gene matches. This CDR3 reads CASSPPRRGSVYTGELFF. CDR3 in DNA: TGTGCCAGCAGCCCCCCCCGCAGGGGGAGCGTCTACACCGGGGAGCTGTTTTTT.

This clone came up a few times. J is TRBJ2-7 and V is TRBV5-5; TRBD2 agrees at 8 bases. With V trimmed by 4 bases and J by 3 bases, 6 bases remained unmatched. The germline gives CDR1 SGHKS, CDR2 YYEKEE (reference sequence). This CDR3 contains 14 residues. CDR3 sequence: CASSPTSGSYEQYF. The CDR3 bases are TGTGCCAGCAGCCCAACGAGCGGGAGCTACGAGCAGTACTTC.

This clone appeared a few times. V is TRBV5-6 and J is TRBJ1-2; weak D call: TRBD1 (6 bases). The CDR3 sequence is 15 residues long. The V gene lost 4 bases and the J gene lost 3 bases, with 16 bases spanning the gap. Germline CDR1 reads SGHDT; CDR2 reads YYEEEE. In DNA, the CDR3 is TGTGCCAGCAGCACCGGGACACCTAAGGACTATGGCTACACCTTC. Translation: CASSTGTPKDYGYTF. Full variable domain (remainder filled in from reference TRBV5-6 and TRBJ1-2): DAGVTQSPTHLIKTRGQQVTLRCSPKSGHDTVSWYQQALGQGPQFIFQYYEEEERQRGNFPDRFSGHQFPNYSSELNVNALLLGDSALYLCASSTGTPKDYGYTFGSGTRLTVV.

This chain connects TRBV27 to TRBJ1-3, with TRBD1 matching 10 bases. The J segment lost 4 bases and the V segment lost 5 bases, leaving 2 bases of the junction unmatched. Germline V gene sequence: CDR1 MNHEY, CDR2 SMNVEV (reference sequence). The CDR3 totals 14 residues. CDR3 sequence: CASSGTGAGNTIYF. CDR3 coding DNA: TGTGCCAGCAGTGGGACAGGGGCGGGAAACACCATATATTTT.

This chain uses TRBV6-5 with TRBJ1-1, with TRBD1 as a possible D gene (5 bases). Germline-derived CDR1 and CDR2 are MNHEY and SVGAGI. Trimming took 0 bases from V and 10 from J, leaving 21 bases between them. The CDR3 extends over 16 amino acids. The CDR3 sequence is CASSYSRQTNTGGAFF. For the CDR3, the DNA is TGTGCCAGCAGTTACTCGAGGCAAACGAACACCGGGGGAGCTTTCTTT.

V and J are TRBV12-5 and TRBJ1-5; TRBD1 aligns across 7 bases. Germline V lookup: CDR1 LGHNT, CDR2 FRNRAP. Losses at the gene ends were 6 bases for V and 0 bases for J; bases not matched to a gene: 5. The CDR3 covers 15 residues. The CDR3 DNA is TGTGCTAGTGGCTGGGACAGTTATAGCAATCAGCCCCAGCATTTT. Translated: CASGWDSYSNQPQHF.

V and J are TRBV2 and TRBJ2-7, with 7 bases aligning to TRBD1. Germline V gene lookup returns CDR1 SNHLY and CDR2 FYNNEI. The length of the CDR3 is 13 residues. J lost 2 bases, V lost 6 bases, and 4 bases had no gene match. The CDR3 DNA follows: TGTGCCAGCAGGGGACAGCGCGCCTACGAGCAGTACTTC. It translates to CASRGQRAYEQYF.

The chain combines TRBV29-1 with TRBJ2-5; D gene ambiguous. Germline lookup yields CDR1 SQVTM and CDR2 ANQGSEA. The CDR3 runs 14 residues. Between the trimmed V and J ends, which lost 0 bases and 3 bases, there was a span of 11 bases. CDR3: CSVEELEWEETQYF. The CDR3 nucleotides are TGCAGCGTTGAAGAACTGGAGTGGGAAGAGACCCAGTACTTC.

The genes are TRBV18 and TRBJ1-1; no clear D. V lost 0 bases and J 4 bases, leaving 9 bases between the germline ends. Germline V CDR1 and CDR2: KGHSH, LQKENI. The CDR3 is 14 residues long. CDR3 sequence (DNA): TGTGCCAGCTCACCACCAAGGAGTAGCACTGAAGCTTTCTTT. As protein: CASSPPRSSTEAFF. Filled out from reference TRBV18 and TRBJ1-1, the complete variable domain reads NAGVMQNPRHLVRRRGQEARLRCSPMKGHSHVYWYRQLPEEGLKFMVYLQKENIIDESGMPKERFSAEFPKEGPSILRIQQVVRGDSAAYFCASSPPRSSTEAFFGQGTRLTVV.

The CDR3 protein is CASSTRDSPTGNTIYF. The DNA for the CDR3 is TGTGCCAGTAGTACAAGGGACTCACCAACCGGAAACACCATATATTTT. The V and J genes are TRBV19 and TRBJ1-3; D possibly corresponds to TRBD1 (5 bases). There are 16 residues in the CDR3. Per germline, CDR1 LNHDA and CDR2 SQIVND (reference sequence). Trimming pared 4 bases from V and 4 bases from J, leaving 17 bases between.

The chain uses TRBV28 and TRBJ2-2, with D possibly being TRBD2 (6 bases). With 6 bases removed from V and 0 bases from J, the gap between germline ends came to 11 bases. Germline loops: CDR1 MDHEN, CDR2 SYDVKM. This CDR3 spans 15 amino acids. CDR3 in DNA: TGTGCCAGCAGACCGGGGGAGACGAACACCGGGGAGCTGTTTTTT. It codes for CASRPGETNTGELFF.

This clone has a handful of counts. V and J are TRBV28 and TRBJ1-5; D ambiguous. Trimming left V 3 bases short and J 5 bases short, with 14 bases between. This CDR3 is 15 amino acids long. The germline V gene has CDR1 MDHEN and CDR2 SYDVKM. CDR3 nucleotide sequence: TGTGCCAGCAGTTTTTGGATAGACCGGGATCAGCCCCAGCATTTT. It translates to CASSFWIDRDQPQHF.

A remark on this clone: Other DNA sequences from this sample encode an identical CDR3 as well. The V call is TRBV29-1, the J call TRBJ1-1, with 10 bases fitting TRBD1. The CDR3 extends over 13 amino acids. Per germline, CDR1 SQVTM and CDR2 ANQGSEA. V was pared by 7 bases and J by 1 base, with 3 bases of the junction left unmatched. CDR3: CSARTGGNTEAFF. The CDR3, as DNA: TGCAGCGCCAGGACAGGGGGGAACACTGAAGCTTTCTTT.